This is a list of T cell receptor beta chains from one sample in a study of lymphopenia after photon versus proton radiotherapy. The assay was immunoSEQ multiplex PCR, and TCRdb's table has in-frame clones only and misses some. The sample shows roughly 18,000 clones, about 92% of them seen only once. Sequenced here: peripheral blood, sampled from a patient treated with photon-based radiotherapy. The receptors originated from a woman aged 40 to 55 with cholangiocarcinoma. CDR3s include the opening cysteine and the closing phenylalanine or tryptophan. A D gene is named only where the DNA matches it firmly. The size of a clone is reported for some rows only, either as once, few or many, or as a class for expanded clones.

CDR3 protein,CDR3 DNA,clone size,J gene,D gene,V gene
CSGGDLSYEQYF,TGCAGCGGGGGCGACCTTTCCTACGAGCAGTACTTC,.,TRBJ2-7,.,TRBV29-1
CASSINADSNQPQHF,TGTGCCAGTAGTATTAATGCGGATAGCAATCAGCCCCAGCATTTT,once,TRBJ1-5,.,TRBV19
CASRGEEETQYF,TGTGCCAGCAGGGGGGAGGAAGAGACCCAGTACTTC,.,TRBJ2-5,.,TRBV9
CASSIGGGSADEQFF,TGTGCCAGTAGTATTGGGGGCGGGAGTGCGGATGAGCAGTTCTTC,.,TRBJ2-1,.,TRBV19
CASRPYRTSGYEQYF,TGTGCCAGCAGGCCTTACCGGACTAGCGGCTACGAGCAGTACTTC,.,TRBJ2-7,TRBD2,TRBV6-5
CASSLEGGRQGAYEQYF,TGTGCCAGCAGCTTAGAAGGGGGGCGACAGGGGGCCTACGAGCAGTACTTC,.,TRBJ2-7,TRBD1,TRBV7-6
CASSVLANYGYTF,TGTGCCAGCAGTGTACTAGCTAACTATGGCTACACCTTC,.,TRBJ1-2,.,TRBV25-1
CASSLDSGGGYTF,TGCGCCAGCAGCTTAGATTCAGGGGGCGGCTACACCTTC,.,TRBJ1-2,TRBD1,TRBV5-1
CASSFSGTVDEQYF,TGTGCCAGCAGTTTCTCCGGGACAGTCGACGAGCAGTACTTC,.,TRBJ2-7,TRBD1,TRBV27
CASTLPGGGAPETEAFF,TGTGCCAGTACCCTCCCGGGGGGGGGCGCCCCGGAAACTGAAGCTTTCTTT,.,TRBJ1-1,.,TRBV19
CASSLGTSDQETQYF,TGTGCCAGCAGCTTGGGGACTAGCGACCAAGAGACCCAGTACTTC,.,TRBJ2-5,TRBD2,TRBV5-4
CAWSGWTGNEQYF,TGTGCCTGGAGTGGCTGGACAGGGAACGAGCAGTACTTC,.,TRBJ2-7,TRBD1,TRBV30
CASSPLTGTPTEAFF,TGCGCCAGCAGCCCGCTGACAGGGACCCCCACTGAAGCTTTCTTT,.,TRBJ1-1,TRBD1,TRBV5-1
CASTAEQGITDTQYF,TGTGCCAGCACCGCTGAACAGGGGATCACAGATACGCAGTATTTT,.,TRBJ2-3,TRBD1,TRBV2
CASMAGETQYF,TGTGCCAGCATGGCGGGAGAGACCCAGTACTTC,.,TRBJ2-5,.,TRBV6-5
CATGQSGLGQETQYF,TGTGCTACTGGCCAGTCGGGACTAGGCCAAGAGACCCAGTACTTC,.,TRBJ2-5,TRBD2,TRBV30
CASSQKRDRGRTVNSNQPQHF,TGTGCCAGCAGCCAAAAAAGGGACAGGGGGCGGACGGTAAATAGCAATCAGCCCCAGCATTTT,.,TRBJ1-5,TRBD1,TRBV4-2
CASSVSGGTGELFF,TGTGCCAGCAGCGTAAGTGGAGGCACCGGGGAGCTGTTTTTT,.,TRBJ2-2,.,TRBV9
CATSRKRARQGNTEAFF,TGTGCCACCAGCAGAAAAAGGGCCCGACAGGGGAACACTGAAGCTTTCTTT,.,TRBJ1-1,TRBD1,TRBV15
CAWSPIRGGSPLHF,TGTGCCTGGAGTCCCATCAGGGGGGGATCACCCCTCCACTTT,.,TRBJ1-6,TRBD1,TRBV30
CASSPFGTGREQYF,TGTGCCAGCAGTCCGTTCGGGACAGGGCGCGAGCAGTACTTC,.,TRBJ2-7,TRBD1,TRBV28
CASSLVGAGGLNTEAFF,TGTGCCAGCAGCTTAGTAGGGGCAGGGGGTTTGAACACTGAAGCTTTCTTT,.,TRBJ1-1,TRBD1,TRBV7-9
CASSYGTGLGAFF,TGTGCCAGCAGTTACGGAACAGGGTTGGGTGCTTTCTTT,.,TRBJ1-1,.,TRBV6-5
CASDGQNTEAFF,TGTGCCTCCGACGGGCAGAACACTGAAGCTTTCTTT,.,TRBJ1-1,.,TRBV19
CASSIGVEAFF,TGTGCCAGTAGTATAGGAGTTGAAGCTTTCTTT,.,TRBJ1-1,.,TRBV19
CASNPTLSGNTEAFF,TGTGCCAGCAACCCCACCTTGTCCGGGAACACTGAAGCTTTCTTT,.,TRBJ1-1,.,TRBV7-2
CASSLEGGPLTDTQYF,TGTGCCAGCAGCTTGGAAGGGGGCCCCCTCACAGATACGCAGTATTTT,.,TRBJ2-3,TRBD1,TRBV5-5
CASSQGRGQGFNEQYF,TGTGCCAGCAGCCAAGGACGGGGACAGGGGTTCAACGAGCAGTACTTC,.,TRBJ2-7,TRBD1,TRBV4-2
CASSFGGGGTDTQYF,TGTGCCAGCAGCTTTGGCGGAGGGGGCACAGATACGCAGTATTTT,.,TRBJ2-3,.,TRBV7-3
CASSASGTSIETQYF,TGTGCCAGCAGCGCGTCCGGGACTAGCATCGAGACCCAGTACTTC,.,TRBJ2-5,TRBD2,TRBV9
CASSLGSSSGRKGVADTQYF,TGTGCCAGCAGCTTAGGATCATCGAGCGGGAGGAAGGGGGTAGCAGATACGCAGTATTTT,.,TRBJ2-3,TRBD2,TRBV11-3
CASSSISGTVNQPQHF,TGTGCCAGCAGCTCGATCTCCGGGACAGTGAATCAGCCCCAGCATTTT,.,TRBJ1-5,TRBD1,TRBV5-6
CASSQDLAGGVNEQFF,TGCGCCAGCAGCCAAGATCTGGCGGGAGGTGTGAATGAGCAGTTCTTC,.,TRBJ2-1,TRBD2,TRBV4-3
CASAVWGGYSPLHF,TGTGCCAGCGCCGTATGGGGAGGATATTCACCCCTCCACTTT,.,TRBJ1-6,.,TRBV27
CASSPGQHPYEQYF,TGTGCCAGCAGCCCGGGACAGCATCCCTACGAGCAGTACTTC,once,TRBJ2-7,TRBD1,TRBV28
CASSPGGTGELFF,TGTGCCAGCAGCCCCGGGGGGACCGGGGAGCTGTTTTTT,.,TRBJ2-2,TRBD2,TRBV7-9
CASSLSGDTQYF,TGTGCCAGCAGCCTGTCTGGAGATACGCAGTATTTT,.,TRBJ2-3,.,TRBV5-4
CASSAAGGGPDTQYF,TGTGCCAGCAGTGCAGCGGGAGGAGGCCCAGATACGCAGTATTTT,.,TRBJ2-3,TRBD2,TRBV2
CASSLAPREQYF,TGCGCCAGCAGCTTGGCCCCGCGCGAGCAGTACTTC,.,TRBJ2-7,.,TRBV5-1
CASSLGSGGNGYTF,TGTGCCAGCAGCTTAGGATCAGGGGGTAATGGCTACACCTTC,.,TRBJ1-2,TRBD1,TRBV7-2
CASSESGGAAYNEQFF,TGCGCCAGCAGTGAGTCTGGGGGGGCCGCCTACAATGAGCAGTTCTTC,.,TRBJ2-1,.,TRBV10-1
CASSPGTVYEQYF,TGTGCCAGCAGCCCCGGGACAGTCTACGAGCAGTACTTC,.,TRBJ2-7,TRBD1,TRBV7-8
CASREGTEAFF,TGTGCCAGCCGCGAGGGTACTGAAGCTTTCTTT,.,TRBJ1-1,.,TRBV28
CASSLGAGLAGGNEQFF,TGTGCTAGCAGCTTAGGGGCGGGACTAGCGGGGGGAAATGAGCAGTTCTTC,.,TRBJ2-1,TRBD2,TRBV7-7
CASSLAGRETQYF,TGTGCCAGCAGCTTAGCCGGCAGGGAGACCCAGTACTTC,few,TRBJ2-5,.,TRBV11-2
CAWGTGNQPQHF,TGTGCCTGGGGGACAGGCAATCAGCCCCAGCATTTT,.,TRBJ1-5,TRBD1,TRBV30
CASSLEGGRTNEQFF,TGTGCCAGCAGCTTAGAGGGCGGGAGGACCAATGAGCAGTTCTTC,.,TRBJ2-1,TRBD2,TRBV7-2
CASSELPGADSPLHF,TGTGCCAGCAGTGAATTACCGGGGGCAGATTCACCCCTCCACTTT,few,TRBJ1-6,.,TRBV2
CASNDGLPGQPQHF,TGTGCCAGCAATGACGGCTTGCCGGGTCAGCCCCAGCATTTT,few,TRBJ1-5,.,TRBV6-1
CASRWNTGELFF,TGTGCCAGCAGATGGAACACCGGGGAGCTGTTTTTT,.,TRBJ2-2,.,TRBV7-9
CASKTGATGELFF,TGTGCCAGTAAGACAGGGGCGACCGGGGAGCTGTTTTTT,.,TRBJ2-2,TRBD1,TRBV19
CAWSRAGRTGEQFF,TGTGCCTGGAGTAGGGCAGGGCGGACTGGTGAGCAGTTCTTC,.,TRBJ2-1,.,TRBV30
CASTWQGRGYTF,TGTGCCAGCACCTGGCAGGGGCGCGGCTACACCTTC,.,TRBJ1-2,.,TRBV28
CASSFRYEQYF,TGTGCCAGCAGCTTCCGCTACGAGCAGTACTTC,once,TRBJ2-7,.,TRBV11-2
CASSQDQGYTF,TGTGCCAGCAGCCAAGATCAAGGCTACACCTTC,once,TRBJ1-2,.,TRBV4-2
CASSILKGGVYEQYF,TGTGCCAGCAGCATATTAAAAGGGGGCGTTTACGAGCAGTACTTC,.,TRBJ2-7,TRBD1,TRBV11-2
CASRPRFSSYNEQFF,TGTGCCAGCCGCCCGAGGTTCAGCTCCTACAATGAGCAGTTCTTC,.,TRBJ2-1,.,TRBV27